What follows describes a single TCR beta chain. Its antigen is not known. This sample stems from a study of chemoradiotherapy in HPV16-positive cancers. Overall study results and limits: The functional HPV-specific definition rests on just two HPV16-positive patients. For HPV16-positive patients, expanding HPV-responsive T cells associated with longer recurrence-free survival. Candidate HPV-specific clones and E7-related TCR motifs grew in tumor during treatment.

Samples were taken several times over chemoradiotherapy. The germline V gene encodes CDR1 SGHRS and CDR2 YFSETQ. CDR3 size: 12 residues. The germline V and J ends were trimmed by 4 bases and 5 bases, with 9 bases remaining between them. Method: immunoSEQ multiplex PCR; TCRdb's copy keeps in-frame clones and lacks some. The sample lists nearly 3,000 clones; about nine tenths were seen once. The specimen comprised tumor tissue, sampled from a patient who underwent chemoradiotherapy. The sequence came from a human donor with HPV-associated anogenital cancer. This chain joins TRBV5-1 and TRBJ2-5; D perhaps matches TRBD2 (6 bases). The DNA for the CDR3 is TGCGCCAGCAGCCCGGCGGGGGAGACCCAGTACTTC. It specifies CASSPAGETQYF.